These 2 T cell receptor beta chains were sequenced from one sample in a study of T cells in localized non-small cell lung cancer. TCRdb's copy holds only in-frame clones and misses some; the assay was immunoSEQ multiplex PCR. The sample holds 1,500 to 2,000 clones, roughly 30% seen once. The material sequenced was normal lung tissue next to the tumor, taken before any cancer treatment. These receptors came from a woman aged 35-75 years with stage III lung adenocarcinoma.

The rearrangement links TRBV18 to TRBJ1-2, with 9 positions matching TRBD1. Germline-derived CDR1 and CDR2 are KGHSH and LQKENI. The J segment lost 6 bases and the V segment lost 4 bases, leaving 9 bases of the junction unmatched. The CDR3 runs 15 residues. CDR3 in amino acids: CASSQLQGAGDGYTF. CDR3 DNA sequence: TGTGCCAGCTCACAACTACAGGGGGCCGGGGATGGCTACACCTTC.

This chain links TRBV19 with TRBJ2-1; D is perhaps TRBD2 (7 bases). The CDR3 has 14 residues. Germline CDR1 reads LNHDA; CDR2 reads SQIVND (reference sequence). Trimming shortened V by 10 bases and J by 2 bases, and 15 bases separated the two germline ends. CDR3 nucleotides: TGTGCCACCGTCAAGGGGGGGGCCTACAATGAGCAGTTCTTC. Translated: CATVKGGAYNEQFF.